A few counts support the clone carrying this T cell receptor beta chain. While infection was still active, Seattle patients were enrolled and then followed longitudinally. Original methodology: The authors estimated nucleated cell counts from reference gene primer amplification. Clones were read by immunoSEQ multiplex PCR, and TCRdb kept only the in-frame ones, dropping some. V, J and clone size were drawn from that table, and D and trimming were deduced from the DNA. The profile shows more than 350,000 clones, about 89% of them singletons. These data come from a study of blood T cell repertoires in COVID-19. On the study more broadly: Donors in the United States, Italy and Spain gave samples during acute or convalescent COVID-19. The cDNA or gDNA used as material had been derived from T cells, B-cell-depleted T cells, or PBMCs.

Trimming cost V 0 bases and J 2 bases, with 7 bases left between them. Germline V lookup: CDR1 WNHNN, CDR2 SYGVQD (reference sequence). CDR3 length equals 14 residues. The sample consisted of peripheral blood. The V call is TRBV10-1, the J call TRBJ1-1; no definite D call. The source of this sequence is a young woman with COVID-19, enrolled during active disease. The CDR3: CASSESSENTEAFF. CDR3 DNA: TGCGCCAGCAGTGAGTCTTCAGAAAACACTGAAGCTTTCTTT.